The sequence of this T cell receptor beta chain was determined in a study of pediatric ulcerative colitis. Broader study findings: A couple of patients had blood samples with substantially reduced template counts.

The CDR3 runs 15 residues. The V gene's germline CDR1 is SGHDT and CDR2 YYEEEE. J gave up 5 bases and V 1 base, and 8 bases lay outside the gene matches. In the case of this clone: Its cognate antigen is unknown.

This table comes from immunoSEQ multiplex PCR, and its TCRdb copy is limited to in-frame clones, with some not included. The sample shows about 60,000 clones, over 70% of them seen only once. The sequenced material came from blood. The clonotype was recovered from a boy younger than 18 who was a control in a study of pediatric ulcerative colitis. The V gene is TRBV5-6, the J gene TRBJ1-2, with 7 bases identical to TRBD1. The CDR3 spells CASSLIGGAGYGYTF. The CDR3 DNA sequence: TGTGCCAGCAGCTTGATAGGGGGCGCAGGGTATGGCTACACCTTC.